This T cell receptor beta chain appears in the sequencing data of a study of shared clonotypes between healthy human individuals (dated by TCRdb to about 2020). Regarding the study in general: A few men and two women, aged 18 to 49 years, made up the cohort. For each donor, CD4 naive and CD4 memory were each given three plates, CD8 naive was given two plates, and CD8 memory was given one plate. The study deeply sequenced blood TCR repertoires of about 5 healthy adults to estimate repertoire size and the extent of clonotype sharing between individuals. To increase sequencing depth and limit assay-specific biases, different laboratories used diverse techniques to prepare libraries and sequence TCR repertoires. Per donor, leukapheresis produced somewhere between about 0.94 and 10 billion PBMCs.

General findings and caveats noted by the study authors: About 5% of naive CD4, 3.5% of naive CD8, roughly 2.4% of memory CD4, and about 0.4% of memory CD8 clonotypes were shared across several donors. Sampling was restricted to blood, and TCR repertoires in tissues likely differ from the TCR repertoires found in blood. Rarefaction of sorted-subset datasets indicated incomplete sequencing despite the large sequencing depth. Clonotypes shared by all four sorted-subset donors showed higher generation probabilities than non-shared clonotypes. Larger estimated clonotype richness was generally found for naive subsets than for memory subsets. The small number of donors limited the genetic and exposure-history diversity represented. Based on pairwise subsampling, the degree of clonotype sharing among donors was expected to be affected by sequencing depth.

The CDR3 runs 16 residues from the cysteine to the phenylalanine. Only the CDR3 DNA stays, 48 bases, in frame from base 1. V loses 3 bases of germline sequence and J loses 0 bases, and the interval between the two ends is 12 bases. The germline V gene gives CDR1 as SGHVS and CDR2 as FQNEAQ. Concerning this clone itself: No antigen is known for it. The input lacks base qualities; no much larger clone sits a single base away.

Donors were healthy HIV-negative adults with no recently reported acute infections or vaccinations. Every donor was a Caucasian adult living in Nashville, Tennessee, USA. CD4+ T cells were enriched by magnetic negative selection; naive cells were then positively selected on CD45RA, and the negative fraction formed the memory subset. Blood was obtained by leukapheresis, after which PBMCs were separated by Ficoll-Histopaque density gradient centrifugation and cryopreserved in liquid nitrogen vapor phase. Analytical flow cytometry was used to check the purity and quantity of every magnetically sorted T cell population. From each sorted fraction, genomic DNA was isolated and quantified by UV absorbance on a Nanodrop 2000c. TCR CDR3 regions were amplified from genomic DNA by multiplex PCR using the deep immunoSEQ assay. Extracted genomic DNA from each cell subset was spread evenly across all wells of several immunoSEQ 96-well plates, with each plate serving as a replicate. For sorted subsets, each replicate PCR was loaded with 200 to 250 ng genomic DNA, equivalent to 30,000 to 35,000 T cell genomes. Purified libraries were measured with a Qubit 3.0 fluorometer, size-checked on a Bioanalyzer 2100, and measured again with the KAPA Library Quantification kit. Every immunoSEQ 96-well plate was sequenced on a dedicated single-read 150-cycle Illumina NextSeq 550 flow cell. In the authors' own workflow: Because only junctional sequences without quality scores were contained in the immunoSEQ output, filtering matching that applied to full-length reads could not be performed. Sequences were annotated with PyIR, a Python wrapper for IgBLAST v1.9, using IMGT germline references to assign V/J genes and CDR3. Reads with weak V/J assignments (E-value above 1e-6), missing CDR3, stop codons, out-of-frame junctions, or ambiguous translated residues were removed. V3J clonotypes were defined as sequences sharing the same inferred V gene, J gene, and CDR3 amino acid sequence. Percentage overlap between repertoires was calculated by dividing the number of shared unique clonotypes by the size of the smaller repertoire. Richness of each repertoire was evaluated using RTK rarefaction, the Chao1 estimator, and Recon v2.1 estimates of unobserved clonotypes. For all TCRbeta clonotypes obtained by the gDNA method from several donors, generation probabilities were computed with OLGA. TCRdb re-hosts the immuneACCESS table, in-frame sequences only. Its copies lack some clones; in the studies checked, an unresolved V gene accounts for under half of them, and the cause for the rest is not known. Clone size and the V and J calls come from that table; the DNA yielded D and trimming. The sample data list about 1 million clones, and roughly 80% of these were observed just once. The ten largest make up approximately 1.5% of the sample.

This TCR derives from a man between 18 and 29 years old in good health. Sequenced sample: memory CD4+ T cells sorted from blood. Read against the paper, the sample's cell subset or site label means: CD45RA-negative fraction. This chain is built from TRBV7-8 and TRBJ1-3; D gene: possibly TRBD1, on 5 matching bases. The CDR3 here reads CASSFEGMSSGNTIYF. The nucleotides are TGTGCCAGCAGCTTTGAGGGGATGAGCTCTGGAAACACCATATATTTT.